This T cell receptor (beta chain) is drawn from a study of blood T cell repertoires in COVID-19. Study in general: The study drew acute and convalescent COVID-19 samples from the United States, Italy and Spain.

Trimming took off 1 base at V and 6 bases at J, with 10 bases between the two ends. The CDR3 is 15 residues long. CDR1 and CDR2 (germline): SGHTA, FQGNSA. Using immunoSEQ multiplex PCR, the repertoire was profiled, and TCRdb retains in-frame clones only, with some absent. The data show about 130,000 clones, 84% seen once. The chain has TRBV7-2 and TRBJ2-6, with a weak D call TRBD1 (6 bases). The sample consisted of peripheral blood. The sequence was collected from a human donor in a cohort sampled during active COVID-19. CDR3 loop: CASSLDRAVANVLTF. The DNA of the CDR3 is TGTGCCAGCAGCTTAGACAGGGCGGTGGCCAACGTCCTGACTTTC.